The present TCR beta chain was sequenced within a study of control samples from healthy donors and cancer patients. CDR1 LNHDA and CDR2 SQIVND come from the germline V gene (reference sequence). This CDR3 has 17 amino acids. V gave up 3 bases and J gave up 2 bases, with 17 bases separating them. TCRdb's table, derived via immunoSEQ multiplex PCR, lists solely in-frame clones and lacks some. The table shows 150,000 to 200,000 clones, with approximately 93% occurring only once. The sample taken for sequencing was blood. This clonotype was sampled from a woman in her thirties or forties in good health. This chain connects TRBV19 to TRBJ1-5, with D tentatively TRBD1 (6 bases). CDR3 sequence reads: CASSIRAGDFGNQPQHF. The CDR3 DNA is TGTGCCAGTAGTATTAGGGCAGGGGATTTCGGCAATCAGCCCCAGCATTTT.